The present TCR beta chain was sequenced within a study of shared clonotypes between healthy human individuals (dated by TCRdb to the early 2020s). The study in broad terms: Two women and a few men aged 18 to 49 years were included in the cohort. To estimate repertoire size and how much clonotype sharing occurs between individuals, the study deeply sequenced the blood TCR repertoires of five or six healthy adults. Libraries were prepared and TCR repertoires were sequenced by different laboratories using diverse techniques, in order to increase sequencing depth and limit assay-specific biases. Between about 0.94 and 8.9 billion PBMCs per donor were obtained by leukapheresis.

The donors were healthy, HIV-negative adults with no recently reported acute infections or vaccinations. Every donor was a Caucasian adult living in Nashville, Tennessee, USA. For unsorted samples, 90 million or so PBMCs were counted and genomic DNA was extracted with the QIAamp DNA Blood Mini kit. After blood collection by leukapheresis, PBMCs were isolated using Ficoll-Histopaque density gradient centrifugation and then cryopreserved in the vapor phase of liquid nitrogen. Comment on this clone: Its antigen specificity is not known. No clone much larger than this one lies a single base away; base qualities are absent.

Results the study describes overall, beyond this receptor: Pairwise subsampling indicated that sequencing depth was expected to affect the degree of clonotype sharing among donors. Sampling was restricted to blood, and TCR repertoires in tissue are likely to differ from TCR repertoires in blood. The small number of donors limited the genetic and exposure-history diversity represented.

Using the deep immunoSEQ assay, multiplex PCR amplified TCR CDR3 regions from genomic DNA. Extracted genomic DNA from each cell subset was distributed evenly across all wells of several immunoSEQ 96-well plates, and each plate was treated as a replicate. For unsorted PBMC, 250 to 300 ng genomic DNA, equal to tens of thousands of T cell genomes, was loaded into each replicate PCR. Unsorted PBMC genomic DNA was sequenced across ten immunoSEQ deep assay plates. The purified libraries were quantified using a Qubit 3.0 fluorometer, sized with a Bioanalyzer 2100, and then quantified again using the KAPA Library Quantification kit. Every immunoSEQ 96-well plate was sequenced on a separate single-read 150-cycle Illumina NextSeq 550 flow cell. In the original analysis: The immunoSEQ output contained only junctional sequences without quality scores, so filtering could not match that applied to full-length reads. To assign V/J genes and CDR3, sequences were annotated against IMGT germline references using PyIR, a Python wrapper for IgBLAST v1.9. Reads were removed for weak V/J assignments (E-value above 1e-6), missing CDR3, stop codons, out-of-frame junctions, or ambiguous translated residues. V3J clonotypes were defined by identical inferred V gene, J gene, and CDR3 amino acid sequence. Percentage overlap between repertoires was calculated by dividing the number of shared unique clonotypes by the size of the smaller repertoire. RTK rarefaction, the Chao1 estimator, and Recon v2.1 estimates of unobserved clonotypes were used to assess repertoire richness. The source is immuneACCESS, and TCRdb retained only in-frame sequences with V and J called. Part of the clones is not carried over; for the studies checked, unresolved V genes explain less than half of this, and the remainder is unexplained. V and J calls and clone size are given by that table; D and trimming were obtained from the DNA. The sample data list fewer than 550,000 clones, and about 80% of these were observed just once. The ten largest clones represent around 12% of the sample.

Unmatched junction bases come to 6, with V trimmed by 0 bases and J by 8 bases. Taken from cysteine to phenylalanine, the CDR3 has 15 residues. The CDR3 DNA has 45 bases and is translated from base 1. CDR1 and CDR2 (WSHSY, SAAADI) derive from the germline V gene. Material for sequencing was PBMCs. The chain employs TRBV10-2 and TRBJ2-4, with 8 bases matching TRBD1. This receptor was identified in a woman aged 40-49 years in good health. Some clones in this sample may be carry-over from other donors' samples. The bases are TGCGCCAGCAGTGAGTCGGCAGGGGGCGCTTACATTCAGTACTTC. It encodes CASSESAGGAYIQYF.